This T cell receptor (beta chain) was sequenced during a study of blood T cell repertoires in COVID-19. The method was immunoSEQ multiplex PCR; TCRdb's version includes in-frame clones alone and lacks a portion of them. Among 110,000 to 150,000 clones listed, over 70% were seen once. Germline-derived CDR1 and CDR2 are MNHEY and SMNVEV (reference sequence). The CDR3 is made up of 18 amino acids. V lost 7 bases, J lost 0 bases, and 10 bases stayed unmatched. This clone was detected a few times. The specimen sequenced was peripheral blood. The rearrangement links TRBV27 to TRBJ2-6; TRBD1 matches 9 bases. The receptor was isolated from a woman in her fifties or sixties with acute or convalescent COVID-19. The chain's CDR3 is CASKKQGALFSGANVLTF. The CDR3 bases are TGTGCCAGCAAAAAACAGGGGGCCCTATTCTCTGGGGCCAACGTCCTGACTTTC.